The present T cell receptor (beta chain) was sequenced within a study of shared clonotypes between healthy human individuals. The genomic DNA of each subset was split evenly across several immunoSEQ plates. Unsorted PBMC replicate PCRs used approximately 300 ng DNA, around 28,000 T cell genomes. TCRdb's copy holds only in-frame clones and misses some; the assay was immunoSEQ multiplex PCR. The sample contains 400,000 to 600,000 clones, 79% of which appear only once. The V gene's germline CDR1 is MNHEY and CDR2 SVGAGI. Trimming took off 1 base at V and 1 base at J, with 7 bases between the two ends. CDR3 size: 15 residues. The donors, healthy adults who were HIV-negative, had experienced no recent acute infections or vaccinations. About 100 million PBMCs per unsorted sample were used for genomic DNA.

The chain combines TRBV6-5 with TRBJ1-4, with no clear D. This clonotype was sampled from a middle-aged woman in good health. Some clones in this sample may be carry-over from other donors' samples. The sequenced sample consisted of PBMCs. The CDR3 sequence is CASSYLTETNEKLFF. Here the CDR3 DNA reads TGTGCCAGCAGTTACTTAACAGAAACTAATGAAAAACTGTTTTTT.